The next 7 T cell receptor beta chains were all read from a single sample in a study of early T cells in non-severe SARS-CoV-2 infection. TCRdb ran MiXCR on the 5' RACE reads and lists one entry per CDR3 protein. Of around 52,000 distinct CDR3 sequences detected, roughly an eighth appear once; the ten largest clones hold 2.9%. The sequenced sample was whole blood. Source of these receptors: an adult who was a healthcare worker with PCR-confirmed SARS-CoV-2 infection or an uninfected control (not recorded which).

This clonotype was observed a handful of times. The rearrangement links TRBV23-1 to TRBJ2-2; D gene uncertain. TRBV23-1 is an open reading frame whose function is uncertain. The CDR3 covers 13 residues. V was trimmed by 7 bases and J by 5 bases, leaving 11 bases between them. The CDR3 DNA follows: TGCGCCAGCATAGGCCTGAGGACCGGGGAGCTGTTTTTT. This sequence encodes CASIGLRTGELFF.

There are a few counts of this clonotype. V is TRBV10-1 and J is TRBJ2-1, with D unclear. The germline V and J ends were trimmed by 3 bases and 5 bases, with 2 bases remaining between them. This CDR3 has 11 residues. Germline V gene data show CDR1 as WNHNN and CDR2 as SYGVQD (reference sequence). The CDR3 is CASSDNNEQFF. In DNA form, the CDR3 reads TGCGCCAGCAGTGACAACAATGAGCAGTTCTTC.

The chain carries TRBV29-1 and TRBJ2-3; D perhaps matches TRBD1 (5 bases). CDR3 length equals 10 residues. Germline loops: CDR1 SQVTM, CDR2 ANQGSEA. Between the trimmed V and J ends, which lost 7 bases and 3 bases, there was a span of 5 bases. CDR3 sequence: CSEGTDTQYF. DNA for the CDR3: TGCAGCGAGGGGACAGATACGCAGTATTTT.

This clonotype occurred many times. The rearrangement uses TRBV6-5 and TRBJ2-2, with D possibly matching TRBD2 (6 bases). CDR1 and CDR2 (germline): MNHEY, SVGAGI. The CDR3 loop spans 14 amino acids. The V end lost 4 bases, the J end lost 2 bases, and 8 bases lay between the germline ends. The CDR3 loop is CASSSGLNTGELFF. CDR3 coding DNA: TGTGCCAGCAGTTCGGGACTCAACACCGGGGAGCTGTTTTTT.

At least ten counts were recorded for this clonotype. The gene calls are TRBV12-5 and TRBJ1-1; D unresolved. The germline gives CDR1 LGHNT, CDR2 FRNRAP. V lost 6 bases and J 5 bases, leaving 7 bases between the germline ends. This CDR3 comprises 11 residues. The CDR3: CASGRGTEAFF. In nucleotides, the CDR3 is TGTGCTAGTGGACGCGGGACTGAAGCTTTCTTT. The complete variable domain, with remaining parts taken from reference TRBV12-5 and TRBJ1-1, reads DARVTQTPRHKVTEMGQEVTMRCQPILGHNTVFWYRQTMMQGLELLAYFRNRAPLDDSGMPKDRFSAEMPDATLATLKIQPSEPRDSAVYFCASGRGTEAFFGQGTRLTVV.

This clonotype has a count of ten or more. This chain connects TRBV5-4 to TRBJ2-1; weak D call: TRBD2 (5 bases). The CDR3 runs to 15 residues. Germline-derived CDR1 and CDR2 are SGHNT and YYREEE (reference sequence). V dropped 1 base and J dropped 0 bases, with 8 bases sitting between them. CDR3 nucleotides: TGTGCCAGCAGCTTGTCGGGGAGCTCCTACAATGAGCAGTTCTTC. Its translation: CASSLSGSSYNEQFF.

This clonotype has just a few counts. The J gene is TRBJ1-1, the V gene TRBV12-3 or TRBV12-4; maybe TRBD1 (5 bases). Trimming stripped 1 base from V and 5 bases from J, with 11 bases between. The CDR3 spans 14 residues. The CDR3 nucleotides read TGTGCCAGCAGTTTAGGTCTCGGGGGGACTGAAGCTTTCTTT. Protein: CASSLGLGGTEAFF.